This T cell receptor (beta chain) was documented in a study of blood T cell repertoires in COVID-19. Looking at the study overall: There were acute and convalescent COVID-19 samples, and they came from the United States, Italy and Spain. PBMCs, B-cell-depleted T cells, or T cells were the source of the cDNA or gDNA that made up the material.

Per the study methods: The assay estimated nucleated cells by amplifying reference gene primers. Some clones are missing from TCRdb's copy, which holds only in-frame ones; the method was immunoSEQ multiplex PCR. The V and J calls and clone size were taken over from that table, and D and trimming were inferred from the DNA. Among over 60,000 clones listed, approximately 86% were seen once. Trimming stripped 1 base from V and 5 bases from J, with 29 bases between. CDR1 is SGHVS and CDR2 is FQNEAQ in the germline V gene. The CDR3 is 20 amino acids. The chain uses TRBV7-8 and TRBJ1-2, with D perhaps matching TRBD1 (6 bases). Sequences were obtained from peripheral blood. This sequence originates from a man aged 65-85 years with acute or convalescent COVID-19. CDR3 DNA sequence: TGTGCCAGCAGCTTAGAGCTTCCGCATGCAACCGGACAGAGGGGATATGGCTACACCTTC. It codes for CASSLELPHATGQRGYGYTF. The full variable domain, completed using reference TRBV7-8 and TRBJ1-2, is GAGVSQSPRYKVAKRGQDVALRCDPISGHVSLFWYQQALGQGPEFLTYFQNEAQLDKSGLPSDRFFAERPEGSVSTLKIQRTQQEDSAVYLCASSLELPHATGQRGYGYTFGSGTRLTVV.